The T cell receptor (beta chain) under discussion was sequenced for a study of control samples from healthy donors and cancer patients. Germline lookup yields CDR1 LNHNV and CDR2 YYDKDF (reference sequence). Germline trimming cut 3 bases from V and 0 bases from J; bases unmatched to any gene: 8. The CDR3 length is 17 residues. The method was immunoSEQ multiplex PCR; TCRdb's version includes in-frame clones alone and lacks a portion of them. The sample lists about 150,000 clones; about 94% were seen once. The sequencing sample was made of blood. The chain has TRBV15 and TRBJ1-1; 9 nucleotides line up with TRBD1. The source is a man between 45 and 60 years old in good health. CDR3 amino acids: CATSRPGQGTLNTEAFF. Here the CDR3 DNA reads TGTGCCACCAGCAGGCCGGGACAGGGTACATTGAACACTGAAGCTTTCTTT.